This TCR beta chain was identified in a study of shared clonotypes between healthy human individuals. Worth noting for this clone: The antigen is not known.

General study points: Depth of sequencing was expected to influence donor clonotype sharing. The researchers took only blood, and tissue repertoires probably look different.

Sequencing used immunoSEQ multiplex PCR; TCRdb keeps in-frame clones, though not all of them. The table has a few million clones, 90% to 97% seen once. The CDR3 has 15 amino acids. Looked up from germline, CDR1 is SGHRS and CDR2 is YFSETQ. V dropped 4 bases and J dropped 9; count of bases not matched to a gene: 11. Input material: naive CD4+ T cells sorted from blood. Specified subset: CD45RA+ positively selected. The receptor was derived from a man younger than 30 in good health. The gene calls are TRBV5-1 and TRBJ2-3, with 10 bases lining up with TRBD1. The chain's CDR3 is CASSPVPGQGQTQYF. The CDR3, as DNA: TGCGCCAGCAGCCCGGTCCCGGGACAGGGGCAGACGCAGTATTTT.